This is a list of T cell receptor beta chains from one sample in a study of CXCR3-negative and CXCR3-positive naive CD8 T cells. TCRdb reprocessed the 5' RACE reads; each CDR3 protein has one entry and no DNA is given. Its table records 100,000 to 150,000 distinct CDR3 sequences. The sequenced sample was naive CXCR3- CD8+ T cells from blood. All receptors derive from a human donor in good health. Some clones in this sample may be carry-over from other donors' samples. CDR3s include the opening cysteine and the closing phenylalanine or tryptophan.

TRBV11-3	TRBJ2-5	CASSPQRTAKETQYF
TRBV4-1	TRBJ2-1	CASSQRESDNEQFF
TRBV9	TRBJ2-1	CASSVEARNYNEQFF
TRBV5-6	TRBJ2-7	CASSLAGTGPYEQYF
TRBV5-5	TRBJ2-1	CASRTGVSSYNEQFF
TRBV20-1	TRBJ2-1	CSARDWTSDYNEQFF
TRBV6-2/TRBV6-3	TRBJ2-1	CASSYLRSYNEQFF
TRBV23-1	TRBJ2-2	CASSPSVRVMANTGELFF
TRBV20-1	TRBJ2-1	CSARERLGGGSSYNEQFF
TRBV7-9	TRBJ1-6	CASSSGQGNNSPLHF
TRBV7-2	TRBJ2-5	CASSQRDRGRGETQYF
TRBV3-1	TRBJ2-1	CASSQGANYNEQFF
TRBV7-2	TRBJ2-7	CASSLALGTGFYEQYF
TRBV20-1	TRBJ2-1	CSASNRENEQFF
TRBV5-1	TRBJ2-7	CASSLTGEGVHEQYF
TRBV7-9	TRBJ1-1	CASIKPSGGEMNTEAFF
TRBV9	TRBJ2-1	CASSVAIAGGPTYNEQFF
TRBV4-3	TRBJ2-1	CASSQDSGYEQFF
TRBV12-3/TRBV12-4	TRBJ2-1	CASSLGSSEQFF
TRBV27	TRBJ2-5	CASSAVGLAGETQYF
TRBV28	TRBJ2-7	CASSYRGELAYEQYF
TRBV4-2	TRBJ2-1	CASSQDLNNEQFF
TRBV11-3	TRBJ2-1	CASGADSYNEQFF
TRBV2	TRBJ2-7	CASSGTVVYEQYF
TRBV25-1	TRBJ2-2	CASSDFSDTGELFF
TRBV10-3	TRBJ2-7	CASKDGTASYEQYF
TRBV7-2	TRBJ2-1	CASSHPEIQGGPYNEQFF
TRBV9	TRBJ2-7	CASSSRTDSYEQYF
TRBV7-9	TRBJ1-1	CASSLGTGMNTEAFF
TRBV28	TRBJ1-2	CASGRGYGYTF
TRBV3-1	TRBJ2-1	CASSQGTSAYNEQFF
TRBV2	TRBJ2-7	CASEDRGGYEQYF
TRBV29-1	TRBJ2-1	CSGVDPRTAYNEQFF
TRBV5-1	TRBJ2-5	CASSLRGTPFQETQYF
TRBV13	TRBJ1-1	CASSLRGRGLMNTEAFF
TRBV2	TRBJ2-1	CASIIGTREAPGDLNEQFF
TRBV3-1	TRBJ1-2	CASSHGEGRVDTF
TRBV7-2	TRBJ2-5	CASSFSPGRETQYF
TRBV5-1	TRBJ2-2	CASSTSLADTGELFF
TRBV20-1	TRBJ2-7	CSARKGGLAPYEQYF
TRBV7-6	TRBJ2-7	CASSLAGLYEQYF
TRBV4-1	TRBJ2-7	CASSHERDWGYEQYF
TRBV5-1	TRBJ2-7	CASSLGQGREQYF
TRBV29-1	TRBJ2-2	CSVRPGTGELFF
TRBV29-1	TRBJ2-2	CSAPRAGGDTGELFF
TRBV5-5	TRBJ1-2	CASSPGSTWNGYTF
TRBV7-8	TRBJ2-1	CASSLRADSSYNEQFF
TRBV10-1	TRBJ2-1	CATRSGRAIYEQFF
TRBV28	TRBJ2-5	CASSEVRGQETQYF
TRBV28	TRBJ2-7	CASSPEAGGPYEQYF
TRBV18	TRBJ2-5	CASSPWGEQQETQYF
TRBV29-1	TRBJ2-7	CSVEEDRADEQYF
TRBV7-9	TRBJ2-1	CASNPGWAEQFF
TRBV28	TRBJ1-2	CASSFDRAGGTGYTF